One and the same sample provided the 27 T cell receptor beta chains below, sequenced in a study of identical twins' blood T cells. TCRdb processed the 5' RACE reads anew with MiXCR; each CDR3 protein has one entry. The sample holds roughly 340,000 distinct CDR3 sequences; roughly 31% are singletons and the top ten take about 6%. Sequenced sample: PBMCs. These receptors all stem from a woman aged 18-55 years in good health.

The chain joins TRBV9 to TRBJ1-1; TRBD1 might be the D (5 bases). V dropped 4 bases and J dropped 1 base, with 29 bases sitting between them. Germline assignment: CDR1 SGDLS and CDR2 YYNGEE. The CDR3 spans 20 residues. The chain's CDR3 is CASSPGIWSRGFWKNTEAFF. CDR3 coding DNA: TGTGCCAGCAGCCCAGGGATTTGGTCGCGTGGTTTTTGGAAGAACACTGAAGCTTTCTTT.

This clonotype has just one count. A much larger clone is a single base away; this may be a read error. The V call is TRBV29-1, the J call TRBJ1-1; tentatively, D is TRBD1 (5 bases). With 6 bases removed from V and 0 bases from J, the gap between germline ends came to 11 bases. From germline, CDR1 is SQVTM and CDR2 ANQGSEA. The length of the CDR3 is 13 residues. The CDR3 sequence: CSVRTHLNTEAFF. Here the CDR3 DNA reads TGCAGCGTGAGGACACATCTGAACACTGAAGCTTTCTTT.

V is TRBV2 and J is TRBJ1-2; unclear D gene. The CDR3 loop spans 11 amino acids. Germline-derived CDR1 and CDR2 are SNHLY and FYNNEI. V gave up 6 bases and J gave up 8 bases, with 10 bases separating them. DNA for the CDR3: TGTGCCAGCAGGGCTCAGCAAGGCTACACCTTC. This gives the protein CASRAQQGYTF.

The chain is built from TRBV2 and TRBJ2-3; 7 bases line up with TRBD2. Germline V CDR1 and CDR2: SNHLY, FYNNEI. This CDR3 spans 15 amino acids. The junction had 10 bases not matched to a gene; V was cut back by 10 bases and J by 0 bases. The CDR3 DNA reads as TGTGCCACCCAGCGGGGCCAGTTGAGCACAGATACGCAGTATTTT. It encodes CATQRGQLSTDTQYF.

The gene calls are TRBV20-1 and TRBJ2-3; 8 bases align to TRBD1. The CDR3 runs to 14 residues. Germline values: CDR1 DFQATT, CDR2 SNEGSKA (reference sequence). With 6 bases clipped from V and 4 bases from J, the junction kept 9 bases outside the gene matches. The CDR3 DNA is TGCAGTGCCGCCGGGACAGGTGGCCCAGATACGCAGTATTTT. It codes for CSAAGTGGPDTQYF.

Concerning this clonotype itself: Since a much larger clone is just one base distant, this may be a read error. Since the CDR3 does not end with the conserved phenylalanine or tryptophan, this likely comes from a read error. The J gene is TRBJ1-1, the V gene TRBV7-8, with a tentative D call TRBD1 (5 bases). CDR3 length: 16 residues. Germline CDR1 reads SGHVS; CDR2 reads FQNEAQ. V was pared by 1 base and J by 0 bases, with 12 bases between. The DNA of the CDR3 is TGTGCCAGCAGCTTAGAGGGAGCAGGGATGAACACTGAAGCTTTCTGT. Encoded protein: CASSLEGAGMNTEAFC.

This clonotype was counted ten times or more. This rearrangement joins TRBV6-4 to TRBJ2-3; 11 nucleotides match TRBD2. J gave up 4 bases and V 0 bases, and 0 bases lay outside the gene matches. Germline CDR1 and CDR2: MRHNA and SNTAGT. The CDR3 extends over 15 amino acids. The CDR3 loop is CASSDSSGGADTQYF. The CDR3 bases are TGTGCCAGCAGTGACTCTAGCGGGGGGGCAGATACGCAGTATTTT.

The table lists this clonotype with a count of one. The junction shows a germline mismatch at one end, possibly a read error. The V and J genes are TRBV20-1 and TRBJ2-3; D might be TRBD2 (5 bases). CDR1 and CDR2 from the germline V gene are DFQATT and SNEGSKA (reference sequence). CDR3 size: 15 residues. DNA of the CDR3: TGCAGTGCCCCAACGAGCGGAGCACTCACAGATACGCATTATTTT. Protein: CSAPTSGALTDTHYF.

This clonotype was counted only a few times. The gene calls are TRBV6-2 or TRBV6-3 and TRBJ2-7, with D possibly called TRBD1 or TRBD2 (5 bases each). V was pared by 7 bases and J by 0 bases, with 16 bases between. CDR1 is MNHEY, CDR2 SVGEGT, per germline. This CDR3 has 15 amino acids. The CDR3 loop reads CASISRDASSYEQYF. The CDR3 DNA is TGTGCCAGCATCTCTAGGGACGCCTCCTCCTACGAGCAGTACTTC.

This rearrangement joins TRBV28 to TRBJ2-1, with 9 bases aligning to TRBD1. Germline CDR1 reads MDHEN; CDR2 reads SYDVKM. CDR3 length: 14 residues. The ends lost 5 bases at V and 9 bases at J; junction bases unmatched: 8. CDR3 loop: CASSNSQGAFEQFF. CDR3 DNA: TGTGCCAGCAGTAACTCACAGGGGGCGTTTGAGCAGTTCTTC.

Concerning this clonotype itself: This may come from a read error, since a much larger clone is one base off. The chain has TRBV10-3 and TRBJ1-1, with D possibly matching TRBD1 (6 bases). Germline CDR1 reads ENHRY; CDR2 reads SYGVKD. This CDR3 region has 16 residues. The CDR3 DNA reads as TGTGCCATCGGTGAGGTAGGAGGGACATGGAACACTGAAGCTTTCTTT. Protein sequence: CAIGEVGGTWNTEAFF.

The sample holds many counts of this clonotype. At one end the junction does not follow the germline gene, possibly because of a read error. The genes are TRBV11-2 and TRBJ2-7; 9 bases are a match to TRBD1. This CDR3 contains 15 residues. The germline V gene has CDR1 SGHAT and CDR2 FQNNGV. Written as DNA, the CDR3 is TGTGCCAGCACCTTACAGGGGGCCACTTCCTACGAGCAGTACTTC. Translation gives CASTLQGATSYEQYF.

The chain has TRBV20-1 and TRBJ2-2; D is unresolved. CDR3 length: 17 residues. V was cut by 1 base and J by 5 bases, with 20 bases left in between. The V gene's germline CDR1 is DFQATT and CDR2 SNEGSKA (reference sequence). The CDR3 nucleotides are TGCAGTGCTAGAGGAGCCACCGATTTTTTGGCTACCGGGGAGCTGTTTTTT. It codes for CSARGATDFLATGELFF.

The table lists this clonotype with a few counts. V gene TRBV7-6 combines with J gene TRBJ2-7; D gene unclear. Germline V gives CDR1 SGHVS, CDR2 FNYEAQ. CDR3 size: 13 residues. Trimming left V 5 bases short and J 6 bases short, with 14 bases between. The CDR3 bases are TGTGCCAGCAGCCCGACGGGTTGGGGCGAGCAGTACTTC. Its protein is CASSPTGWGEQYF.

Remarks on this clonotype: A much larger clone lies a single base off, so this may be a read error. This chain joins TRBV29-1 and TRBJ2-3, with a possible D match to TRBD1 (5 bases). CDR1 SQVTM and CDR2 ANQGSEA come from the germline V gene. Trimming took off 7 bases at V and 3 bases at J, with 17 bases between the two ends. The CDR3 sequence is 14 residues long. The CDR3 loop reads CSALVQGRTDTQYF. The CDR3 region has the DNA TGCAGCGCCTTAGTCCAGGGAAGGACAGATACGCAGTATTTT.

This clonotype was recorded a few times. The rearrangement joins TRBV5-1 to TRBJ1-2, with D perhaps matching TRBD1 (6 bases). V gave up 0 bases and J gave up 6 bases, with 15 bases separating them. The CDR3 contains 15 residues. Germline CDR1 and CDR2: SGHRS and YFSETQ. The DNA of the CDR3 is TGCGCCAGCAGCTTGGCAGGGGACATTAGAGATGGCTACACCTTC. Amino acids: CASSLAGDIRDGYTF.

The V gene is TRBV7-3, the J gene TRBJ1-5; D remains ambiguous. V lost 2 bases and J lost 3, with 5 bases in between. Per germline, CDR1 SGHTA and CDR2 FQGTGA. The length of the CDR3 is 13 residues. CDR3 sequence reads: CASSLGYNQPQHF. CDR3 bases: TGTGCCAGCAGCTTAGGATACAATCAGCCCCAGCATTTT. The full variable domain, rest sourced from reference TRBV7-3 and TRBJ1-5, is GAGVSQTPSNKVTEKGKYVELRCDPISGHTALYWYRQSLGQGPEFLIYFQGTGAADDSGLPNDRFFAVRPEGSVSTLKIQRTERGDSAVYLCASSLGYNQPQHFGDGTRLSIL.

This chain links TRBV6-4 with TRBJ1-3, with TRBD1 as a possible D gene (6 bases). CDR3 length: 16 amino acids. Germline loops: CDR1 MRHNA, CDR2 SNTAGT. V lost 2 bases to trimming and J lost 0 bases, with 11 bases between them. As DNA, the CDR3 is TGTGCCAGCAGTGACGTGGGACATTACTCTGGAAACACCATATATTTT. Protein product: CASSDVGHYSGNTIYF.

The rearrangement links TRBV27 to TRBJ2-7, with D maybe TRBD2 (5 bases). V was cut by 3 bases and J by 6 bases, with 15 bases left in between. This CDR3 is 14 amino acids long. Germline CDR1 reads MNHEY; CDR2 reads SMNVEV (reference sequence). CDR3 DNA sequence: TGTGCCAGCAGTTTGAAGGGAGTTTCACGCGAGCAGTACTTC. This sequence encodes CASSLKGVSREQYF.

With regard to this clonotype: The junction does not match germline at one end; this may be a read error. The chain is built from TRBV7-6 and TRBJ1-2, with a possible D match to TRBD1 (5 bases). In germline, CDR1 is SGHVS, CDR2 FNYEAQ. The CDR3 has 15 residues. In DNA form, the CDR3 reads TGTGCCAGCAGCTTAGGTCAGGGAATCAACTCTGGCTACACCTTC. This encodes CASSLGQGINSGYTF.

This clonotype was observed many times. This rearrangement joins TRBV29-1 to TRBJ2-2, with D perhaps matching TRBD1 or TRBD2 (6 bases each). V lost 8 bases to trimming and J lost 6 bases, with 16 bases between them. Per germline, CDR1 SQVTM and CDR2 ANQGSEA. The CDR3 totals 13 residues. The CDR3 DNA sequence: TGCAGCTACCGAGGGGGGCAGCCCGGGGAGCTGTTTTTT. It codes for CSYRGGQPGELFF.

V usage is TRBV27 and J usage is TRBJ2-3, with D maybe TRBD2 (7 bases). This CDR3 has 15 residues. The germline V gene encodes CDR1 MNHEY and CDR2 SMNVEV (reference sequence). Trimming left V 2 bases short and J 3 bases short, with 12 bases between. The CDR3 protein is CASSLQGRGTDTQYF. In DNA, the CDR3 is TGTGCCAGCAGTTTACAGGGGAGGGGAACAGATACGCAGTATTTT.

The table lists this clonotype with a count of one. Since a much larger clone is just one base distant, this may be a read error. J is TRBJ2-3 and V is TRBV27, with a weak D call TRBD2 (6 bases). Germline-derived CDR1 and CDR2 are MNHEY and SMNVEV (reference sequence). Trimming took off 3 bases at V and 11 bases at J, with 9 bases between the two ends. The CDR3 covers 11 residues. The CDR3 sequence is CASSFGEVQYF. As DNA, the CDR3 is TGTGCCAGCAGTTTTGGGGAGGTGCAGTATTTT.

About this clonotype: The junction differs from germline at one of its ends, possibly a read error. This chain uses TRBV7-2 with TRBJ2-3; no reliable D call. Looked up from germline, CDR1 is SGHTA and CDR2 is FQGNSA. The CDR3 length is 13 residues. CDR3 sequence (DNA): TGTGCCAGCAGCTTAGATATGAGAGATGCGCAGTATTTT. Its translation is CASSLDMRDAQYF.

This clonotype was detected only a few times. The genes are TRBV11-2 and TRBJ1-2; D is unclear. Germline V gene data show CDR1 as SGHAT and CDR2 as FQNNGV. The CDR3 consists of 13 residues. Between the trimmed V and J ends, which lost 1 base and 3 bases, there was a span of 6 bases. The CDR3 coding sequence is TGTGCCAGCAGCTTAGGAGGGTACTATGGCTACACCTTC. Translation gives CASSLGGYYGYTF.

This clonotype was detected many times. The V call is TRBV20-1, the J call TRBJ2-2; 8 bases fit TRBD2. Germline assignment: CDR1 DFQATT and CDR2 SNEGSKA (reference sequence). The CDR3 extends over 13 amino acids. Unmatched junction bases numbered 7, after V lost 0 bases and J lost 13 bases. The CDR3 sequence is CSARDSRGGWLFF. CDR3 DNA: TGCAGTGCTAGAGATTCCCGGGGGGGTTGGCTGTTTTTT.

The J gene is TRBJ1-2, the V gene TRBV20-1; TRBD1 might be the D (5 bases). From germline, CDR1 is DFQATT and CDR2 SNEGSKA (reference sequence). CDR3 length equals 12 residues. V was clipped by 1 base and J by 13 bases, with 16 bases between them. The CDR3 region is CSARVGDLVCTF. The CDR3 nucleotides read TGCAGTGCTAGAGTGGGGGACTTGGTCTGCACCTTC.